What follows are 25 T cell receptor beta chains derived from one specimen sequenced in a study of blood T cell repertoires in COVID-19. Assay: immunoSEQ multiplex PCR; the TCRdb copy retains only in-frame clones and omits some. The sample has 130,000 or so clones; around four fifths are singletons. Material for sequencing was peripheral blood. These receptors were taken from a human donor in a cohort sampled during active COVID-19.

The chain has TRBV7-2 and TRBJ2-1; tentative D call: TRBD2 (6 bases). Per germline, CDR1 SGHTA and CDR2 FQGNSA. Trimming left V 3 bases short and J 1 base short, with 13 bases between. This CDR3 comprises 16 residues. CDR3 protein: CASSFLAGSSYNEQFF. CDR3 sequence (DNA): TGTGCCAGCAGCTTTTTGGCGGGATCATCCTACAATGAGCAGTTCTTC.

The chain uses TRBV7-8 and TRBJ1-1; D remains unclear. Trimming took 1 base from V and 2 from J, leaving 8 bases between them. CDR1 and CDR2 from the germline V gene are SGHVS and FQNEAQ. The CDR3 is 14 residues long. This CDR3 is CASSLEEGNTEAFF. For the CDR3, the DNA is TGTGCCAGCAGCTTAGAGGAGGGCAACACTGAAGCTTTCTTT. The full variable domain, with the rest looked up from reference TRBV7-8 and TRBJ1-1, is GAGVSQSPRYKVAKRGQDVALRCDPISGHVSLFWYQQALGQGPEFLTYFQNEAQLDKSGLPSDRFFAERPEGSVSTLKIQRTQQEDSAVYLCASSLEEGNTEAFFGQGTRLTVV.

This chain uses TRBV28 with TRBJ1-2, with a possible D match to TRBD1 (5 bases). The CDR3 length is 16 residues. The germline gives CDR1 MDHEN, CDR2 SYDVKM. Deletions cut 7 bases from V and 4 bases from J, with 22 bases between. CDR3 sequence: CASTPPRAGYSYGYTF. The CDR3 DNA follows: TGTGCCAGCACCCCCCCCAGGGCGGGGTATAGCTATGGCTACACCTTC.

The chain joins TRBV21-1 to TRBJ1-4; the table calls TRBD1, which could not be checked here. TRBV21-1 is labeled a pseudogene. This CDR3 has 14 residues. Here the CDR3 DNA reads TGTGCCAGCAGGACAGGGGGCTCGAATGAAAAACTGTTTTTT. Protein: CASRTGGSNEKLFF.

This clone was observed many times. The chain has TRBV19 and TRBJ2-1; 12 nucleotides line up with TRBD2. V lost 7 bases to trimming and J lost 7 bases; unmatched junction nucleotides: 5. This CDR3 contains 14 residues. CDR1 is LNHDA, CDR2 SQIVND, per germline (reference sequence). The CDR3 DNA follows: TGTGCCAGTACGGGACTAGCGGGTCCTAATGAGCAGTTCTTC. Residues: CASTGLAGPNEQFF. Based on the CDR3 plus reference TRBV19 and TRBJ2-1, the full variable domain is DGGITQSPKYLFRKEGQNVTLSCEQNLNHDAMYWYRQDPGQGLRLIYYSQIVNDFQKGDIAEGYSVSREKKESFPLTVTSAQKNPTAFYLCASTGLAGPNEQFFGPGTRLTVL.

In its sample, this clone was seen a few times. V is TRBV27 and J is TRBJ1-2; the D is unclear. The germline CDR1 and CDR2 sequences are MNHEY and SMNVEV (reference sequence). V was cut by 4 bases and J by 4 bases, with 16 bases left in between. There are 15 residues in the CDR3. CDR3 sequence: CASSSGYGFGYGYTF. The DNA for the CDR3 is TGTGCCAGCAGTTCAGGTTATGGATTTGGCTATGGCTACACCTTC.

The chain recombines TRBV9 with TRBJ2-1, with D maybe TRBD2 (6 bases). Looked up from germline, CDR1 is SGDLS and CDR2 is YYNGEE. The CDR3 spans 14 residues. Trimming removed 4 bases from V and 9 bases from J, with 17 bases in between. In nucleotides, the CDR3 is TGTGCCAGCAGCCGAGCAGGAGGCGGGGCTGAGCAGTTCTTC. Residues: CASSRAGGGAEQFF.

The CDR3 protein is CATSDQTRPTDTQYF. The CDR3 coding sequence is TGTGCCACCAGTGATCAAACTAGGCCAACAGATACGCAGTATTTT. The genes are TRBV24-1 and TRBJ2-3; D might be TRBD2 (5 bases). Trimming took off 3 bases at V and 3 bases at J, with 12 bases between the two ends. The CDR3 extends over 15 amino acids. CDR1 is KGHDR and CDR2 is SFDVKD in the germline V gene.

V is TRBV30 and J is TRBJ1-4; the D is unclear. CDR1 GTSNPN and CDR2 SVGIG come from the germline V gene (reference sequence). V lost 3 bases, J lost 2 bases, and 7 bases lay in between. The CDR3 has 13 amino acids. The CDR3 reads CAWRQFTNEKLFF. The CDR3 bases are TGTGCCTGGAGGCAGTTCACTAATGAAAAACTGTTTTTT.

J is TRBJ2-1 and V is TRBV7-2; 14 nucleotides align to TRBD2. The CDR3 loop spans 15 amino acids. The junction had 4 bases not matched to a gene; V was cut back by 3 bases and J by 9 bases. Looked up from germline, CDR1 is SGHTA and CDR2 is FQGNSA. The CDR3 DNA reads TGTGCCAGCAGCTTGGGACTAGCGGGAGTCCCTGAGCAGTTCTTC. Its translation is CASSLGLAGVPEQFF.

In this sample, this clone turned up once. The CDR3 sequence is CASSLTGQGGNQPQHF. The CDR3 DNA sequence: TGTGCCAGCAGCCTAACTGGACAGGGGGGTAATCAGCCCCAGCATTTT. The V call is TRBV2, the J call TRBJ1-5, with 10 bases that match TRBD1. Trimming cost V 6 bases and J 4 bases; bases outside gene matches: 9. CDR1 and CDR2 (germline): SNHLY, FYNNEI. This CDR3 spans 16 amino acids.

CDR3 region: CASSFRRGSYNEQFF. Written as DNA, the CDR3 is TGCGCCAGCAGCTTTCGCAGGGGGTCCTACAATGAGCAGTTCTTC. The chain carries TRBV5-1 and TRBJ2-1, with 7 bases that match TRBD1. V gave up 2 bases and J gave up 1 base; unmatched junction bases: 3. The CDR3 has 15 amino acids. The germline V gene has CDR1 SGHRS and CDR2 YFSETQ.

In DNA, the CDR3 is TGTGCCATCAGTGAGTCTGGACAGGGCAACTATGGCTACACCTTC. This gives the protein CAISESGQGNYGYTF. The rearrangement links TRBV10-3 to TRBJ1-2; TRBD1 aligns across 8 bases. This CDR3 has 15 residues. V was clipped by 0 bases and J by 2 bases; unmatched bases: 2. From germline, CDR1 is ENHRY and CDR2 SYGVKD.

V is TRBV27 and J is TRBJ2-7, with 11 bases fitting TRBD1. CDR1 and CDR2 from the germline V gene are MNHEY and SMNVEV (reference sequence). V shed 0 bases and J 7 bases; nucleotides not matched to a gene: 5. CDR3 size: 15 residues. The CDR3 region has the DNA TGTGCCAGCAGTTTATCGGGACAGGGGGTCGAGGAGCAGTACTTC. Its protein is CASSLSGQGVEEQYF.

The chain employs TRBV5-1 and TRBJ2-1; TRBD2 matches 8 bases. The CDR3 has 14 residues. Germline CDR1 SGHRS, CDR2 YFSETQ. The V and J ends lost 5 bases and 9 bases, in that order; junction bases with no gene match: 10. In DNA, the CDR3 is TGCGCCAGCAGAGATACGGGAGGGCCGGGTGAGCAGTTCTTC. This gives the protein CASRDTGGPGEQFF.

The J gene is TRBJ1-3, the V gene TRBV6-5; the match to TRBD1 covers 8 bases. Germline CDR1 and CDR2: MNHEY and SVGAGI. V was pared by 0 bases and J by 4 bases, with 5 bases of the junction left unmatched. The CDR3 has 16 residues. CDR3 nucleotide sequence: TGTGCCAGCAGTTACTCCCAGGGGGCGCCGGGAAACACCATATATTTT. Residues: CASSYSQGAPGNTIYF.

J is TRBJ2-5 and V is TRBV6-2 or TRBV6-3, with D maybe TRBD1 (5 bases). This CDR3 contains 12 residues. Deletions cut 0 bases from V and 10 bases from J, with 9 bases between. Germline CDR1 reads MNHEY; CDR2 reads SVGEGT. The CDR3 region is CASSYSIGVQYF. The CDR3 DNA sequence: TGTGCCAGCAGTTACTCGATAGGGGTCCAGTACTTC.

The chain links TRBV5-6 to TRBJ1-4; D is possibly TRBD1 (6 bases). This CDR3 is built from 17 residues. The germline V gene encodes CDR1 SGHDT and CDR2 YYEEEE. The V gene lost 2 bases and the J gene lost 0 bases, with 14 bases spanning the gap. DNA for the CDR3: TGTGCCAGCAGCTTCGGGAGGGGGATGGCAACTAATGAAAAACTGTTTTTT. Translation gives CASSFGRGMATNEKLFF.

In its sample, this clone ranks as medium-sized. The CDR3 reads CASSSTSNRMYF. The CDR3 coding sequence is TGCGCCAGCAGTTCGACTAGCAACCGAATGTACTTC. The chain recombines TRBV5-1 with TRBJ2-5; 7 bases match TRBD2. V gave up 5 bases and J gave up 13 bases; unmatched junction bases: 11. This CDR3 comprises 12 residues. CDR1 is SGHRS, CDR2 YFSETQ, per germline.

This rearrangement joins TRBV6-5 to TRBJ2-4; D remains ambiguous. CDR3 length: 13 amino acids. Trimming pared 5 bases from V and 8 bases from J, leaving 13 bases between. From germline, CDR1 is MNHEY and CDR2 SVGAGI. CDR3 DNA: TGTGCCAGCAGTATCGGAAGTCAGGACATTCAGTACTTC. This codes for CASSIGSQDIQYF.

The chain is built from TRBV7-9 and TRBJ2-2; the match to TRBD1 covers 8 bases. V was clipped by 5 bases and J by 4 bases; unmatched bases: 9. In germline, CDR1 is SEHNR, CDR2 FQNEAQ (reference sequence). The CDR3 has 16 amino acids. CDR3 sequence reads: CASSISGGAGTGELFF. DNA for the CDR3: TGTGCCAGCAGCATATCAGGGGGCGCAGGCACCGGGGAGCTGTTTTTT.

This clone was seen a few times. This rearrangement joins TRBV28 to TRBJ1-2; 10 positions agree with TRBD1. The J segment lost 8 bases and the V segment lost 4 bases, leaving 13 bases of the junction unmatched. Germline-derived CDR1 and CDR2 are MDHEN and SYDVKM. The CDR3 loop spans 16 amino acids. The CDR3 nucleotides read TGTGCCAGCAGTTCTTTAGTCCGACAGGGGGCTGGAGGCTACACCTTC. As protein: CASSSLVRQGAGGYTF.

This chain joins TRBV4-2 and TRBJ2-1; 8 nucleotides match TRBD1. The V gene end was trimmed by 4 bases and the J gene end by 4 bases; junction bases not matched to a gene: 6. CDR3 length: 15 amino acids. CDR1 and CDR2 (germline): LGHNA, YNFKEQ. The CDR3 DNA reads TGTGCCAGCAGCCCACGCGGACAGGGTTACAATGAGCAGTTCTTC. Encoded protein: CASSPRGQGYNEQFF.

The sample holds one count of this clone. The chain joins TRBV5-5 to TRBJ1-2, with 7 bases that match TRBD1. Germline CDR1 reads SGHKS; CDR2 reads YYEKEE (reference sequence). The CDR3 runs to 16 residues. The V segment lost 0 bases and the J segment 3 bases; nucleotides outside the gene matches: 8. CDR3 nucleotides: TGTGCCAGCAGCTTGGCCCCCGGACAGGATCACTATGGCTACACCTTC. Residues: CASSLAPGQDHYGYTF.

This chain joins TRBV7-2 and TRBJ2-5; TRBD2 matches 8 bases. Germline trimming cut 2 bases from V and 5 bases from J; bases unmatched to any gene: 13. Germline assignment: CDR1 SGHTA and CDR2 FQGNSA. The CDR3 is made up of 17 amino acids. As DNA, the CDR3 is TGTGCCAGCAGCTTATATGGGCCATTAGCGGGGCCGGAGACCCAGTACTTC. Its translation: CASSLYGPLAGPETQYF. The full variable domain, rest sourced from reference TRBV7-2 and TRBJ2-5, is GAGVSQSPSNKVTEKGKDVELRCDPISGHTALYWYRQSLGQGLEFLIYFQGNSAPDKSGLPSDRFSAERTGGSVSTLTIQRTQQEDSAVYLCASSLYGPLAGPETQYFGPGTRLLVL.